This T cell receptor (beta chain) appears in the sequencing data of a study of cytomegalovirus exposure and HLA in healthy donors. CDR1 is KGHSH and CDR2 is LQKENI in the germline V gene. V was pared by 5 bases and J by 4 bases, with 6 bases of the junction left unmatched. The length of the CDR3 is 15 residues. The PCR was carried out with 60 Vbeta primers and 13 Jbeta primers. Measured with immunoSEQ multiplex PCR; TCRdb has only the in-frame clones, and not every one. Of some 150,000 clones in the sample, almost 80% were seen once. This clone was picked up a small number of times. The chain couples TRBV18 to TRBJ2-5; 11 bases align to TRBD1. What was sequenced was PBMCs. The sequence came from a woman aged 40 to 50 in good health and CMV-seropositive. The CDR3, as DNA: TGTGCCAGCTCATCATCCGGGACAGGGGGAGAGACCCAGTACTTC. Translating it yields CASSSSGTGGETQYF. The whole variable domain, remainder taken from reference TRBV18 and TRBJ2-5, is NAGVMQNPRHLVRRRGQEARLRCSPMKGHSHVYWYRQLPEEGLKFMVYLQKENIIDESGMPKERFSAEFPKEGPSILRIQQVVRGDSAAYFCASSSSGTGGETQYFGPGTRLLVL.